A single sample is the source of the 10 T cell receptor beta chains below, sequenced in a study of cytotoxic CD8 clonotypes in ibrutinib-treated CLL. Here immunoSEQ multiplex PCR was the method, and the copy in TCRdb shows in-frame clones only, minus some. The sample shows some 46,000 clones, roughly three quarters of them seen only once. The sample here was PBMCs, taken after 12 months of ibrutinib treatment. The receptors were sampled from a human donor with chronic lymphocytic leukemia.

The chain recombines TRBV5-1 with TRBJ1-5; TRBD1 matches at 10 bases. CDR3 length: 15 amino acids. Germline CDR1 and CDR2: SGHRS and YFSETQ. The V and J ends lost 4 bases and 4 bases, in that order; junction bases with no gene match: 5. CDR3 amino acids: CASSPGQGWNQPQHF. CDR3 DNA sequence: TGCGCCAGCAGCCCGGGACAGGGGTGGAATCAGCCCCAGCATTTT.

This clone was seen a handful of times. The V gene is TRBV6-5, the J gene TRBJ1-2, with D uncertain. Germline V CDR1 and CDR2: MNHEY, SVGAGI. This CDR3 is 12 amino acids long. The V gene lost 2 bases and the J gene lost 8 bases, with 9 bases spanning the gap. The DNA for the CDR3 is TGTGCCAGCAGTTACGGTAGTTACGGCTACACCTTC. It yields the protein CASSYGSYGYTF.

The chain is built from TRBV30 and TRBJ1-4, with no clear D. V lost 2 bases, J lost 6 bases, and 13 bases lay in between. Germline V gene sequence: CDR1 GTSNPN, CDR2 SVGIG (reference sequence). This CDR3 comprises 14 residues. CDR3 nucleotides: TGTGCCTGGAGTATTTCTACATCCCATGAAAAACTGTTTTTT. Its protein product is CAWSISTSHEKLFF.

This clone was seen only a few times. CDR3 coding DNA: TGCGCCAGCAGCCAGGCTAATTTGGACAGACCCTACGAGCAGTACTTC. Translating gives CASSQANLDRPYEQYF. The V and J genes are TRBV4-3 and TRBJ2-7; weak D call: TRBD1 (6 bases). CDR1 and CDR2 (germline): LGHNA, YSLEER. Trimming cost V 3 bases and J 2 bases, with 17 bases left between them. The CDR3 loop spans 16 amino acids.

This clone turned up a few times. The V call is TRBV7-9, the J call TRBJ1-5, with TRBD1 identical over 7 bases. CDR1 and CDR2 (germline): SEHNR, FQNEAQ (reference sequence). With 5 bases clipped from V and 2 bases from J, the junction kept 6 bases outside the gene matches. The length of the CDR3 is 15 residues. The CDR3 sequence: CASSALGTGNQPQHF. CDR3 DNA sequence: TGTGCCAGCAGCGCCCTCGGGACAGGCAATCAGCCCCAGCATTTT. Supplemented by reference TRBV7-9 and TRBJ1-5, the full variable domain reads DTGVSQNPRHKITKRGQNVTFRCDPISEHNRLYWYRQTLGQGPEFLTYFQNEAQLEKSRLLSDRFSAERPKGSFSTLEIQRTEQGDSAMYLCASSALGTGNQPQHFGDGTRLSIL.

This clone was detected only once. This sequence joins TRBV5-6 and TRBJ1-4; D unclear. Trimming pared 4 bases from V and 1 base from J, leaving 14 bases between. The CDR3 extends over 16 amino acids. CDR1 is SGHDT and CDR2 is YYEEEE in the germline V gene. Here the CDR3 DNA reads TGTGCCAGCAGCACGAGGGCTAGGAGAACTAATGAAAAACTGTTTTTT. It yields the protein CASSTRARRTNEKLFF. Full variable domain (outside the CDR3, taken from reference TRBV5-6 and TRBJ1-4): DAGVTQSPTHLIKTRGQQVTLRCSPKSGHDTVSWYQQALGQGPQFIFQYYEEEERQRGNFPDRFSGHQFPNYSSELNVNALLLGDSALYLCASSTRARRTNEKLFFGSGTQLSVL.

The chain links TRBV7-8 to TRBJ2-2; the match to TRBD2 covers 14 bases. There are 16 residues in the CDR3. V trimming: 8 bases; J trimming: 0 bases; junction bases outside the gene matches: 2. CDR1 is SGHVS and CDR2 is FQNEAQ in the germline V gene. For the CDR3, the DNA is TGTGCCAGCCGACTAGCGGGAGGGACGAACACCGGGGAGCTGTTTTTT. It yields the protein CASRLAGGTNTGELFF.

V is TRBV5-1 and J is TRBJ1-5; 7 nucleotides agree with TRBD1. The CDR3 is 15 residues long. CDR1 SGHRS and CDR2 YFSETQ come from the germline V gene. V gave up 4 bases and J gave up 4 bases; unmatched junction bases: 8. CDR3 amino acids: CASSPAGGENQPQHF. The CDR3 nucleotides are TGCGCCAGCAGCCCTGCAGGGGGGGAGAATCAGCCCCAGCATTTT.

The chain links TRBV7-2 to TRBJ2-5, with a possible D match to TRBD2 (6 bases). The CDR3 length is 14 residues. The germline CDR1 and CDR2 sequences are SGHTA and FQGNSA. Trimming removed 5 bases at V and 2 bases at J, with 12 bases between. The CDR3 protein is CASSPMGLQETQYF. CDR3 DNA sequence: TGTGCCAGCAGCCCTATGGGACTGCAAGAGACCCAGTACTTC. Supplemented by reference TRBV7-2 and TRBJ2-5, the full variable domain reads GAGVSQSPSNKVTEKGKDVELRCDPISGHTALYWYRQSLGQGLEFLIYFQGNSAPDKSGLPSDRFSAERTGGSVSTLTIQRTQQEDSAVYLCASSPMGLQETQYFGPGTRLLVL.

This clone was seen just once. CDR3 protein: CASSSVPGGPNTGELFF. CDR3 DNA: TGTGCCAGCAGCTCCGTACCAGGGGGACCGAACACCGGGGAGCTGTTTTTT. The chain joins TRBV7-9 to TRBJ2-2; 7 nucleotides agree with TRBD1. The CDR3 has 17 amino acids. Germline V gene lookup returns CDR1 SEHNR and CDR2 FQNEAQ (reference sequence). V trimming: 4 bases; J trimming: 0 bases; junction bases outside the gene matches: 8.